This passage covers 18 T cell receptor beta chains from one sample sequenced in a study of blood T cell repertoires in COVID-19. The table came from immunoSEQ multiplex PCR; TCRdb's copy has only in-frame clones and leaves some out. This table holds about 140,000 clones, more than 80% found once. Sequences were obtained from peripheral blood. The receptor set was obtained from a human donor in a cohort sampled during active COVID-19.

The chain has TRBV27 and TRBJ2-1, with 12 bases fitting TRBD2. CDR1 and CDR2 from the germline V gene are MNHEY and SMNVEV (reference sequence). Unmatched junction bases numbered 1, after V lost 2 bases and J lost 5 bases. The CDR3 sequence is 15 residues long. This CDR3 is CASSLGLAGHNEQFF. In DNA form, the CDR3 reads TGTGCCAGCAGTTTAGGACTAGCGGGGCACAATGAGCAGTTCTTC.

The CDR3 DNA follows: TGTGCCAGTAGTACGCAGGGCCCTGAAGCTTTCTTT. Its translation is CASSTQGPEAFF. V usage is TRBV19 and J usage is TRBJ1-1, with a weak D call TRBD1 (5 bases). Per germline, CDR1 LNHDA and CDR2 SQIVND (reference sequence). The CDR3 has 12 amino acids. With 4 bases removed from V and 6 bases from J, the gap between germline ends came to 9 bases.

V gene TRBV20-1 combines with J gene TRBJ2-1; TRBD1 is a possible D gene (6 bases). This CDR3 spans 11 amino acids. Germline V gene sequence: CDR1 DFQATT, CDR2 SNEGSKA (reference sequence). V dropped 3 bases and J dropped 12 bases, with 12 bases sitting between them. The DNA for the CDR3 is TGCAGTGCTAGTGTAACAGGGAGGCAGTTCTTC. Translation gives CSASVTGRQFF.

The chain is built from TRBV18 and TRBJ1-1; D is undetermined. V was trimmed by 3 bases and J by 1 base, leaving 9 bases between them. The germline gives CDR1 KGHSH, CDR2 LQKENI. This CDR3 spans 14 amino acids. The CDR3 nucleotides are TGTGCCAGCTCACCGGATTCGGGGAACACTGAAGCTTTCTTT. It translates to CASSPDSGNTEAFF.

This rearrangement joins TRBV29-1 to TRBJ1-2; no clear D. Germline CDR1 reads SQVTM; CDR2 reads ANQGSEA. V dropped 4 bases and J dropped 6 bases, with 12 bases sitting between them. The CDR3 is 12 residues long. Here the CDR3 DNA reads TGCAGCGTTGTAGACCTAGGCAATGGCTACACCTTC. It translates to CSVVDLGNGYTF.

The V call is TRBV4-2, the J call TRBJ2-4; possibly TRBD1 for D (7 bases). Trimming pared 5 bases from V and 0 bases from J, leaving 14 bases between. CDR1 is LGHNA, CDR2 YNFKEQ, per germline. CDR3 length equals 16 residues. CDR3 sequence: CASSVQGGLAKNIQYF. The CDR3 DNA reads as TGTGCCAGCAGCGTGCAGGGGGGTCTAGCCAAAAACATTCAGTACTTC.

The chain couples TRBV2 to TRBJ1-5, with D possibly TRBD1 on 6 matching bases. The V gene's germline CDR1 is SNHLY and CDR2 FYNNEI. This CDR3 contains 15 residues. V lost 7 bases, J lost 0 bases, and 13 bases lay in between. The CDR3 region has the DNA TGTGCCAGCACCTTGGACAGCCATAGCAATCAGCCCCAGCATTTT. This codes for CASTLDSHSNQPQHF.

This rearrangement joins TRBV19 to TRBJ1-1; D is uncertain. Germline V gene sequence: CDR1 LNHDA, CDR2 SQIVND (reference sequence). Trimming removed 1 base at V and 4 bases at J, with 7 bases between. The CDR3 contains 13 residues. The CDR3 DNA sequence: TGTGCCAGTAGTATAGGAACGGGCACTGAAGCTTTCTTT. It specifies CASSIGTGTEAFF.

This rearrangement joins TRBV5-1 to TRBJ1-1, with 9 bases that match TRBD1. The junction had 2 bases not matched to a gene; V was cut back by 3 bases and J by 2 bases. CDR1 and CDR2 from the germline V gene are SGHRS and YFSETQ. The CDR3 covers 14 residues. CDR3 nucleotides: TGCGCCAGCAGCTCGACAGGGGGTAACACTGAAGCTTTCTTT. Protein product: CASSSTGGNTEAFF.

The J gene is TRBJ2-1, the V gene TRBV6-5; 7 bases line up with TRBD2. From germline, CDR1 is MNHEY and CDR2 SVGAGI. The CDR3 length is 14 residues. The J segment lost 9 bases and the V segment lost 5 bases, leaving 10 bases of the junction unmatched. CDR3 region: CASSPPRTRGEQFF. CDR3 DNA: TGTGCCAGCAGTCCGCCTCGGACTAGGGGTGAGCAGTTCTTC.

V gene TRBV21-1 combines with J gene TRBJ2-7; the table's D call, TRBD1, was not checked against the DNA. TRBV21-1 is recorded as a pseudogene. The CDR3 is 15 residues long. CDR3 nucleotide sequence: TGTGCCAGCAGCAACAGGGGGCTAATACAATACGAGCAGTACTTC. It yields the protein CASSNRGLIQYEQYF.

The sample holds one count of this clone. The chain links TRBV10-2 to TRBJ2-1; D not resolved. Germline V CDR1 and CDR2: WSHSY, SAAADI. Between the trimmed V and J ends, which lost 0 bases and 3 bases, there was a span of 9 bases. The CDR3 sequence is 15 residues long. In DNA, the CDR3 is TGCGCCAGCAGTGAGTCTTCGGCGGTCTACAATGAGCAGTTCTTC. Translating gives CASSESSAVYNEQFF.

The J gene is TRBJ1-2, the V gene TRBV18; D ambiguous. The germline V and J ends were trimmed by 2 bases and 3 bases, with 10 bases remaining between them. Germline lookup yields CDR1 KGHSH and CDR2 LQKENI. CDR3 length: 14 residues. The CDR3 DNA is TGTGCCAGCTCACCATTAGCAGCAGACTATGGCTACACCTTC. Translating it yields CASSPLAADYGYTF.

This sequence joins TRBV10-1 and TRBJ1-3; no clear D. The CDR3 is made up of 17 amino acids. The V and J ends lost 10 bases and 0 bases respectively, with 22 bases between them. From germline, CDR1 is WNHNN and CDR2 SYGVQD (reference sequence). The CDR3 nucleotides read TGCGCCATCTCCCCATGCCAGGTCCCTTTCTCTGGAAACACCATATATTTT. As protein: CAISPCQVPFSGNTIYF.

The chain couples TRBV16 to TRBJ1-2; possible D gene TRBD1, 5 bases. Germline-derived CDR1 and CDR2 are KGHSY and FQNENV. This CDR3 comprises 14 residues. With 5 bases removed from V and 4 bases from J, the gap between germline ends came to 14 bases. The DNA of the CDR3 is TGTGCCAGCAGCGTCCTAGGGGTAGGCTATGGCTACACCTTC. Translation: CASSVLGVGYGYTF.

CDR3 loop: CASSQSGTVSYEQYF. The CDR3 nucleotides read TGCGCCAGCAGTCAATCAGGGACAGTCTCCTACGAGCAGTACTTC. V and J are TRBV23-1 and TRBJ2-7; 7 bases are shared with TRBD1. TRBV23-1 is known as an ORF, though its function is uncertain. The V gene end was trimmed by 0 bases and the J gene end by 0 bases; junction bases not matched to a gene: 2. The CDR3 loop spans 15 amino acids.

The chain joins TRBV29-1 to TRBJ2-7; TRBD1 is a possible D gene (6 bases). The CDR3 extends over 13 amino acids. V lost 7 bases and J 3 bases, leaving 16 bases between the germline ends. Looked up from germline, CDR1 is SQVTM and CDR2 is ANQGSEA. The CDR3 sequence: CSADVDRLYEQYF. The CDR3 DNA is TGCAGCGCGGACGTGGACAGACTCTACGAGCAGTACTTC.

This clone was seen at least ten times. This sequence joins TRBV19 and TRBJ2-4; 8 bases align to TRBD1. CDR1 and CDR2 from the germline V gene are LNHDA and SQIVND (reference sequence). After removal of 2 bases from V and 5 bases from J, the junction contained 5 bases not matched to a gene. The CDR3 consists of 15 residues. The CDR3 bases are TGTGCCAGTAGTATAAGAGGGACAGGAGAAAACATTCAGTACTTC. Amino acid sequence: CASSIRGTGENIQYF.